This T cell receptor (beta chain) was obtained from a study of control samples from healthy donors and cancer patients. The protocol was immunoSEQ multiplex PCR, while the TCRdb copy is restricted to in-frame clones and leaves out a portion. The repertoire holds 200,000 to 250,000 clones, with around 94% as singletons. The CDR3 length is 12 residues. CDR1 and CDR2 (germline): ENHRY, SYGVKD. The ends lost 8 bases at V and 4 bases at J; junction bases unmatched: 3. Sequences were obtained from blood. The genes are TRBV10-3 and TRBJ2-3, with 7 positions matching TRBD2. This receptor was taken from a man aged 50 to 60 in good health. CDR3 nucleotides: TGTGCCATCTCTGGGGGGGCAGATACGCAGTATTTT. It translates to CAISGGADTQYF.